The rows below give T cell receptor beta chains drawn from one sample of a study of identical twins. TCRdb re-called the 5' RACE reads through MiXCR, storing one row per CDR3 protein. The table records some 240,000 distinct CDR3 sequences, 6.5% to 9.5% of them present only once. These data also featured in a second study, about yellow fever vaccine responses in identical twins.

Specimen: CD8+ T cells sorted from blood. These receptors were obtained from a woman aged 18-29 years in good health. Both conserved end residues are part of each CDR3. Each record gives: clone size, D gene, J gene, V gene, CDR3 DNA, CDR3 protein. D genes are given only for firm matches. Size is omitted from some rows. Given values are once, few, many or a class for expanded clones.

few,NA,TRBJ2-7,TRBV7-3,TGTGCCAGCAGCTTACGGGACATACCCTACGAGCAGTACTTC,CASSLRDIPYEQYF
NA,TRBD2,TRBJ2-1,TRBV6-5,TGTGCCAGCAGTTACTCTAGCGGGAGGGCCGCTGAGCAGTTCTTC,CASSYSSGRAAEQFF
few,TRBD2,TRBJ2-1,TRBV20-1,TGCAGTGCTCGCGGACTAGGTGTCAATGAGCAGTTCTTC,CSARGLGVNEQFF
many,NA,TRBJ2-1,TRBV7-9,TGTGCCAGCAGCTTTGCCCAGGGAGATGAGCAGTTCTTC,CASSFAQGDEQFF
few,TRBD1,TRBJ2-7,TRBV3-1,TGTGCCAGCAGCCAAGATTGGGAACAGGGGATATACGAGCAGTACTTC,CASSQDWEQGIYEQYF
NA,NA,TRBJ2-3,TRBV9,TGTGCCAGCAGCGCCCTATACACAGATACGCAGTATTTT,CASSALYTDTQYF
NA,NA,TRBJ2-7,TRBV29-1,TGCAGCGTTGAAGAAAGGAGTGGAGACAGTAGTTCCTACGAGCAGTACTTC,CSVEERSGDSSSYEQYF
many,NA,TRBJ2-3,TRBV10-3,TGTGCCATCAGTGAGATCCTCACAGATACGCAGTATTTT,CAISEILTDTQYF
many,TRBD2,TRBJ2-1,TRBV4-3,TGCGCCAGCAGCCACACCCGACTAGCGTCCTACAATGAGCAGTTCTTC,CASSHTRLASYNEQFF
many,NA,TRBJ1-6,TRBV13,TGTGCCAGCAGCTTTAGTTTAATGGGCAATTCACCCCTCCACTTT,CASSFSLMGNSPLHF
many,NA,TRBJ2-5,TRBV14,TGTGCCAGCAGCCTGGGCAGGGCAGAGACCCAGTACTTC,CASSLGRAETQYF
few,NA,TRBJ2-6,TRBV4-3,TGCGCCAGCAGCCAAGGGCGGACCTCTGGGGCCAACGTCCTGACTTTC,CASSQGRTSGANVLTF
NA,NA,TRBJ1-1,TRBV28,TGTGCCAGCGGTATGGGGTTAGGAGCTTTCTTT,CASGMGLGAFF
few,NA,TRBJ2-7,TRBV4-3,TGCGCCAGCAGCCAAGGGACAGACAACTACGAGCAGTACTTC,CASSQGTDNYEQYF
few,NA,TRBJ2-2,TRBV12-3/TRBV12-4,TGTGCCAGCAGTTTACCCCTCTACACCGGGGAGCTGTTTTTT,CASSLPLYTGELFF
NA,TRBD1,TRBJ2-1,TRBV7-9,TGTGCCAGCAGACCTTCACAGGGGGCAAGTGAGCAGTTCTTC,CASRPSQGASEQFF
few,NA,TRBJ2-3,TRBV29-1,TGCAGCGCTACCTTGGAGATGGGAATTCTGTGGTTGACGCAGTATTTT,CSATLEMGILWLTQYF
NA,TRBD2,TRBJ2-5,TRBV12-3/TRBV12-4,TGTGCCAGCAGTTCCGCGGGAGGGGGCCAAGAGACCCAGTACTTC,CASSSAGGGQETQYF
many,TRBD2,TRBJ2-7,TRBV7-9,TGTGCCAGCAGCTTAACTAGCGGTCTCTCCTACGAGCAGTACTTC,CASSLTSGLSYEQYF
NA,NA,TRBJ2-5,TRBV7-9,TGTGCCAGCAGCTTAGGGCCAGGGACCCAAGAGACCCAGTACTTC,CASSLGPGTQETQYF
NA,NA,TRBJ1-5,TRBV4-2,TGTGCCAGCAGCCAAGAAACGGGGATGCGCAATCAGCCCCAGCATTTT,CASSQETGMRNQPQHF
NA,NA,TRBJ2-2,TRBV4-3,TGCGCCAGCAGCCAAGATATACGGACCCGGAACACCGGGGAGCTGTTTTTT,CASSQDIRTRNTGELFF
NA,TRBD2,TRBJ2-7,TRBV11-3,TGTGCCAGCAGCGGATTAGCGGGGCTGTCCGAGCAGTACTTC,CASSGLAGLSEQYF
NA,NA,TRBJ1-5,TRBV2,TGTGCCAGCAGTGATGACAGTCACAATCAGCCCCAGCATTTT,CASSDDSHNQPQHF
NA,NA,TRBJ2-3,TRBV27,TGTGCCAGCAGTCGGGCGCCAGATACGCAGTATTTT,CASSRAPDTQYF
few,NA,TRBJ2-4,TRBV7-2,TGTGCCAGCAGCTTTGCAACCGAATGGGGGCCCCTAAGGTGGGCCAAAAACATTCAGTACTTC,CASSFATEWGPLRWAKNIQYF
few,NA,TRBJ2-2,TRBV28,TGTGCCAGCAGTTACTACCAGGGTGTCACCGGGGAGCTGTTTTTT,CASSYYQGVTGELFF
few,NA,TRBJ1-1,TRBV15,TGTGCCACCAGCAGAGGCTCCACTGAAGCTTTCTTT,CATSRGSTEAFF
NA,NA,TRBJ1-2,TRBV29-1,TGCAGCGCCCTCCCCGAGGGGGGAAACTATGGCTACACCTTC,CSALPEGGNYGYTF
many,NA,TRBJ1-6,TRBV5-1,TGCGCCAGCAGCTTGGATCCAGGGCCCGCTTATAATTCACCCCTCCACTTT,CASSLDPGPAYNSPLHF
NA,NA,TRBJ2-2,TRBV6-5,TGTGCCAGCAGTTACGGGGGCACGGGGGCGAACACCGGGGAGCTGTTTTTT,CASSYGGTGANTGELFF
few,NA,TRBJ2-5,TRBV29-1,TGCAGCGTTGAAATGGGGGCCGTGGAGACCCAGTACTTC,CSVEMGAVETQYF
few,NA,TRBJ1-3,TRBV29-1,TGCAGCGTTGCAGGGAACGGAAACACCATATATTTT,CSVAGNGNTIYF
NA,NA,TRBJ2-7,TRBV28,TGTGCCAGTAGAGGGGGGACCTACGAGCAGTACTTC,CASRGGTYEQYF
many,NA,TRBJ2-1,TRBV4-3,TGCGCCAGCAGCCAAGGACTACACAATGAGCAGTTCTTC,CASSQGLHNEQFF
few,NA,TRBJ2-7,TRBV2,TGTGCCAGCAGTGAGGGTGAGGAATACTACGAGCAGTACTTC,CASSEGEEYYEQYF